These 15 T cell receptor beta chains originate from one sample sequenced in a study of cytomegalovirus exposure and HLA in healthy donors. This PCR relied on a set of 60 Vbeta primers and 13 Jbeta primers. Assay used: immunoSEQ multiplex PCR; TCRdb lists only in-frame clones, some missing. This sample has roughly 67,000 clones, with roughly 76% found just once. Sequencing was done on a sample of PBMCs. These receptors were taken from a man aged 60 to 69 in good health and CMV-seropositive.

The chain employs TRBV10-3 and TRBJ2-7, with 7 nucleotides matching TRBD2. With 10 bases clipped from V and 5 bases from J, the junction kept 8 bases outside the gene matches. CDR3 length: 12 residues. Germline CDR1 ENHRY, CDR2 SYGVKD. The CDR3 nucleotides read TGTGCCACCGCCTCGGGGGGTGACGAGCAGTACTTC. Amino acid sequence: CATASGGDEQYF.

V gene TRBV4-1 combines with J gene TRBJ2-7; 11 nucleotides match TRBD1. V gave up 3 bases and J gave up 5 bases; unmatched junction bases: 12. In germline, CDR1 is MGHRA, CDR2 YSYEKL. The CDR3 sequence is 17 residues long. The CDR3 region has the DNA TGCGCCAGCAGCCAGGGGCCTCCGGGACAGGGGGGCAACGAGCAGTACTTC. Amino acid sequence: CASSQGPPGQGGNEQYF.

The chain recombines TRBV10-3 with TRBJ2-7, with D possibly being TRBD1 (6 bases). Germline V gene lookup returns CDR1 ENHRY and CDR2 SYGVKD. V lost 3 bases and J 2 bases, leaving 14 bases between the germline ends. The CDR3 is 15 residues long. CDR3 DNA sequence: TGTGCCATCAGTGATCCCGGGACACTCGCCTACGAGCAGTACTTC. Protein sequence: CAISDPGTLAYEQYF.

This CDR3 is CASEPGSSSSTQYF. The CDR3 bases are TGCGCCAGCGAGCCGGGAAGTAGCTCGTCTACGCAGTATTTT. The gene calls are TRBV5-1 and TRBJ2-3; D may be TRBD2 (5 bases). The CDR3 consists of 14 residues. The V gene's germline CDR1 is SGHRS and CDR2 YFSETQ. With 7 bases removed from V and 8 bases from J, the gap between germline ends came to 20 bases.

The V call is TRBV4-1, the J call TRBJ2-2; possible D gene TRBD2, 6 bases. V gave up 5 bases and J gave up 6 bases, with 22 bases separating them. CDR1 and CDR2 (germline): MGHRA, YSYEKL. The CDR3 length is 17 residues. The CDR3 DNA reads as TGCGCCAGCAGCAAGTCCCAGGTAGCGGTACTGCCCGGGGAGCTGTTTTTT. The encoded protein is CASSKSQVAVLPGELFF.

The CDR3 nucleotides are TGTGCCAGCAGAAGGGGAGGTAGCGACAATGAGCAGTTCTTC. Encoded protein: CASRRGGSDNEQFF. V gene TRBV5-6 combines with J gene TRBJ2-1; perhaps TRBD2 as D (6 bases). Per germline, CDR1 SGHDT and CDR2 YYEEEE. The V gene lost 5 bases and the J gene lost 5 bases, with 14 bases spanning the gap. The CDR3 extends over 14 amino acids.

CDR3: CASSETEALFADTQYF. The CDR3 DNA reads TGTGCCAGCAGCGAGACGGAGGCCCTATTCGCAGATACGCAGTATTTT. The chain couples TRBV9 to TRBJ2-3; perhaps TRBD2 as D (5 bases). Per germline, CDR1 SGDLS and CDR2 YYNGEE. Trimming took 3 bases from V and 4 from J, leaving 18 bases between them. The CDR3 has 16 amino acids. Looking up the rest from reference TRBV9 and TRBJ2-3 gives the full variable domain: DSGVTQTPKHLITATGQRVTLRCSPRSGDLSVYWYQQSLDQGLQFLIQYYNGEERAKGNILERFSAQQFPDLHSELNLSSLELGDSALYFCASSETEALFADTQYFGPGTRLTVL.

The V and J genes are TRBV4-1 and TRBJ2-7, with a weak D call TRBD2 (5 bases). Germline CDR1 reads MGHRA; CDR2 reads YSYEKL. This CDR3 contains 16 residues. V was cut by 0 bases and J by 0 bases, with 12 bases left in between. CDR3 nucleotides: TGCGCCAGCAGCCAAGATAGGCCAGGACTCTCCTACGAGCAGTACTTC. Translated: CASSQDRPGLSYEQYF.

The chain employs TRBV2 and TRBJ1-4, with D possibly TRBD1 on 6 matching bases. The CDR3 has 12 amino acids. Trimming removed 6 bases from V and 16 bases from J, with 18 bases in between. The V gene's germline CDR1 is SNHLY and CDR2 FYNNEI. CDR3 bases: TGTGCCAGCAGCACCGACAGGAGCCGCGGGTTTTTT. This translates into CASSTDRSRGFF.

The chain is built from TRBV6-6 and TRBJ2-2; D is unclear. CDR1 MNHNY and CDR2 SVGAGI come from the germline V gene (reference sequence). V lost 6 bases and J 8 bases, leaving 4 bases between the germline ends. The length of the CDR3 is 10 residues. CDR3 in amino acids: CASRLGELFF. The CDR3 coding sequence is TGTGCCAGCAGACTTGGGGAGCTGTTTTTT.

The chain carries TRBV4-1 and TRBJ1-1, with TRBD1 as a possible D gene (5 bases). Deletions cut 7 bases from V and 1 base from J, with 13 bases between. Per the germline V gene, CDR1 is MGHRA and CDR2 is YSYEKL. The CDR3 is made up of 14 amino acids. The CDR3 here is CASNHQGGNTEAFF. The CDR3 nucleotides read TGCGCCAGCAATCACCAGGGCGGGAACACTGAAGCTTTCTTT.

This clone was seen only once. The chain is built from TRBV9 and TRBJ2-5; 8 bases match TRBD2. Germline values: CDR1 SGDLS, CDR2 YYNGEE. The V segment lost 1 base and the J segment 4 bases; nucleotides outside the gene matches: 3. CDR3 size: 14 residues. CDR3 residues: CASSVSSGRETQYF. The CDR3 DNA follows: TGTGCCAGCAGCGTATCTAGCGGGCGAGAGACCCAGTACTTC.

The CDR3 DNA reads as TGTGCCAGCAGCTTAACAGGCCAGAATGAAAAACTGTTTTTT. Translating it yields CASSLTGQNEKLFF. The chain recombines TRBV7-2 with TRBJ1-4, with a weak D call TRBD1 (5 bases). CDR1 SGHTA and CDR2 FQGNSA come from the germline V gene. V lost 2 bases and J 5 bases, leaving 9 bases between the germline ends. The CDR3 has 14 amino acids.

The chain has TRBV6-5 and TRBJ2-1, with D possibly being TRBD2 (6 bases). Germline loops: CDR1 MNHEY, CDR2 SVGAGI. This CDR3 comprises 15 residues. The V gene lost 6 bases and the J gene lost 0 bases, with 12 bases spanning the gap. Here the CDR3 DNA reads TGTGCCAGCAGCCGCGGGAAAAGCTCCTACAATGAGCAGTTCTTC. Its protein is CASSRGKSSYNEQFF.

This sequence joins TRBV13 and TRBJ2-7, with D possibly being TRBD1 (6 bases). The CDR3 has 13 residues. Trimming removed 1 base at V and 3 bases at J, with 7 bases between. Germline CDR1 and CDR2: PRHDT and FYEKMQ (reference sequence). CDR3: CASSLEQGYEQYF. The CDR3 nucleotides are TGTGCCAGCAGCTTAGAACAGGGCTACGAGCAGTACTTC.